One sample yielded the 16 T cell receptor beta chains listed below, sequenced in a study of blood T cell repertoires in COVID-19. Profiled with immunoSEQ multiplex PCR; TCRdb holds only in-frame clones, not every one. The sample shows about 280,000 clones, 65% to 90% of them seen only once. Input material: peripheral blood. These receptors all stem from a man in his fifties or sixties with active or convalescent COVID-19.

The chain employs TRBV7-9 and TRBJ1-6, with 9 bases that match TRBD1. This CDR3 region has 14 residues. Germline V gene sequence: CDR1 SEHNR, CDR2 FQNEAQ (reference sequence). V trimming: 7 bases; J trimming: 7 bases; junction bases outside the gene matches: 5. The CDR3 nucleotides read TGTGCCAGCAACGCGGGACAGGGAAATTCACCCCTCCACTTT. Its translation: CASNAGQGNSPLHF.

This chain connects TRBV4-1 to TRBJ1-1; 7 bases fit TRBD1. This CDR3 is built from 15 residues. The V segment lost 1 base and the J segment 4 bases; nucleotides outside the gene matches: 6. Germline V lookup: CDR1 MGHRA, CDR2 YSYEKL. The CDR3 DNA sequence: TGCGCCAGCAGCCAAGCTGGAGGGGGCGTCACTGAAGCTTTCTTT. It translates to CASSQAGGGVTEAFF.

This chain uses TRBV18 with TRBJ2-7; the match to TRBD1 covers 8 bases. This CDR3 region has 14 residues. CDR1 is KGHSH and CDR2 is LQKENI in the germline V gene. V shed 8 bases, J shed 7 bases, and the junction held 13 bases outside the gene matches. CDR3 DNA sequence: TGTGCCAGCCGTGGGGGTCAGGGGGCGGAGGAGCAGTACTTC. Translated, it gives CASRGGQGAEEQYF.

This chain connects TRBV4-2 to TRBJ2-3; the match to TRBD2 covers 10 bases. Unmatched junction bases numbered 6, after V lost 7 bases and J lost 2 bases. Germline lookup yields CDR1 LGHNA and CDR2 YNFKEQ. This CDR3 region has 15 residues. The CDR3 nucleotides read TGTGCCAGCACGACGCTAGCGGGAGACACAGATACGCAGTATTTT. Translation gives CASTTLAGDTDTQYF.

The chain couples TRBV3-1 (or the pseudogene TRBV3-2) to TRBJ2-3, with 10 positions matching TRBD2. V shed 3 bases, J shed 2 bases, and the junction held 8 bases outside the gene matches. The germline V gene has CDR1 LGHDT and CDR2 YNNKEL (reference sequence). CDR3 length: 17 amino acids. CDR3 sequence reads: CASSQRLAGVNTDTQYF. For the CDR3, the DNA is TGTGCCAGCAGCCAGCGTCTAGCGGGAGTAAACACAGATACGCAGTATTTT.

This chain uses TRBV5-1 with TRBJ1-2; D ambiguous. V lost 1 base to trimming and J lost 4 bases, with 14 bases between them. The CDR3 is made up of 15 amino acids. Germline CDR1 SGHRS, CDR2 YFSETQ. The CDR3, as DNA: TGCGCCAGCAGCTTGAGGCCCCAGGACTCCTATGGCTACACCTTC. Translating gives CASSLRPQDSYGYTF.

CDR3 in DNA: TGTGCCAGCAGCCCCGGGATTCGACACCCAGACTATGGCTACACCTTC. Protein product: CASSPGIRHPDYGYTF. The chain employs TRBV9 and TRBJ1-2; no firm D call. The germline V gene has CDR1 SGDLS and CDR2 YYNGEE. V dropped 4 bases and J dropped 3 bases, with 19 bases sitting between them. The CDR3 runs 16 residues.

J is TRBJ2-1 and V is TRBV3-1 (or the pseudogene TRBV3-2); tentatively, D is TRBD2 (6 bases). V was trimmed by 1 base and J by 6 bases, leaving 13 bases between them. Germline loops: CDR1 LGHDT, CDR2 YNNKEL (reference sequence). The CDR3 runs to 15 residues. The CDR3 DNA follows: TGTGCCAGCAGCCAAGGTAGCGGAAGCTTCAATGAGCAGTTCTTC. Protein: CASSQGSGSFNEQFF.

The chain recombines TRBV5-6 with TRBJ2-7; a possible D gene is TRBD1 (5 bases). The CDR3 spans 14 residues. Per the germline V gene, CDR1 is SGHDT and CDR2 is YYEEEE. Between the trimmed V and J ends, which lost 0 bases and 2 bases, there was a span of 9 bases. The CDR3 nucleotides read TGTGCCAGCAGCTTGGACAGGACAACCTACGAGCAGTACTTC. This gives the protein CASSLDRTTYEQYF.

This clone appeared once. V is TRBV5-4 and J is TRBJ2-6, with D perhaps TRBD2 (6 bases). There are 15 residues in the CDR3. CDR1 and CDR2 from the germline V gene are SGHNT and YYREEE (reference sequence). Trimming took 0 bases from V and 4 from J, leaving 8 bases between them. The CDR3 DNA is TGTGCCAGCAGCTTGGGCGGGGCCGGGGCCAACGTCCTGACTTTC. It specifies CASSLGGAGANVLTF.

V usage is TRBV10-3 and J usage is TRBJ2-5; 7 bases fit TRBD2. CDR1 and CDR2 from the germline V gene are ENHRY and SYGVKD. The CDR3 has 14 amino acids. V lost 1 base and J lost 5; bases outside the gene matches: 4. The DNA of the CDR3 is TGTGCCATCAGTGAGTTCGGGGGGTCGGAGACCCAGTACTTC. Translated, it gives CAISEFGGSETQYF.

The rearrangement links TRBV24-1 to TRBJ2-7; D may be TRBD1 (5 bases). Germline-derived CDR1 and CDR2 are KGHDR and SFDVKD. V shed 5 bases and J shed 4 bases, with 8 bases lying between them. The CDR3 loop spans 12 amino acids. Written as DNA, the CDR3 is TGTGCCACCAGTGGACAGACTTACGAGCAGTACTTC. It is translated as CATSGQTYEQYF.

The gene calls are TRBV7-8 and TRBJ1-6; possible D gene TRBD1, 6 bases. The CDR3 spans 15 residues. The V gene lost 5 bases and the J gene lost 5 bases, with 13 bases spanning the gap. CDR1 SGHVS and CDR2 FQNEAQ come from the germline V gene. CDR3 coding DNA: TGTGCCAGCAGCAAACAGGGAGGGAATAATTCACCCCTCCACTTT. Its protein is CASSKQGGNNSPLHF.

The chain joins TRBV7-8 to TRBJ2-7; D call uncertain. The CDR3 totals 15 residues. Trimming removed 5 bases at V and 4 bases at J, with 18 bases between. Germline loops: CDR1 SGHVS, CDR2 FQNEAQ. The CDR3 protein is CASSPAYLTQYEQYF. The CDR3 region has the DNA TGTGCCAGCAGCCCCGCCTACCTTACCCAATACGAGCAGTACTTC.

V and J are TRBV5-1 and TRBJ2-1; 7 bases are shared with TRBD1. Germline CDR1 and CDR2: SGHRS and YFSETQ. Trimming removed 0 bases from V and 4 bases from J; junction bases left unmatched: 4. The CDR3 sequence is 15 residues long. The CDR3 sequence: CASSLVTGAYNEQFF. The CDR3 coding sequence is TGCGCCAGCAGCTTGGTTACAGGGGCATACAATGAGCAGTTCTTC.

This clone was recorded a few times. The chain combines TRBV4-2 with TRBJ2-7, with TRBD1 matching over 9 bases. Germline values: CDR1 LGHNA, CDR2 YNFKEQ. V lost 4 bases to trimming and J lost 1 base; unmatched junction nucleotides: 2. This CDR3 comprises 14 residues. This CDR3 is CASSPGQGSYEQYF. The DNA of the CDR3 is TGTGCCAGCAGCCCTGGACAGGGGTCCTACGAGCAGTACTTC.